This TCR beta chain stems from a study of T cells in Graves' hyperthyroidism and ophthalmopathy. Amplification targeted TCR beta CDR3 regions from RNA transcripts. The HTBI primer set was used in a first-round RT-PCR of the TCR CDR3. TCRdb re-derived calls from the multiplex PCR reads in MiXCR, one entry per CDR3 protein. The data show around 520,000 distinct CDR3 sequences, roughly 14% seen once. Patients counted as stable if ophthalmopathy did not develop within 18 months. Participants, patients aged 18 to 65, had newly diagnosed hyperthyroidism with a duration under 2 months. Diagnoses were established using clinical symptoms, serum thyroxine and TRAb, thyroid ultrasound and orbital computed tomography. This clonotype has at least ten counts. Germline V gene data show CDR1 as GTSNPN and CDR2 as SVGIG (reference sequence). Trimming removed 1 base from V and 3 bases from J, with 8 bases in between. CDR3 length: 13 residues.

This clonotype was sampled from a woman under 30 with Graves' hyperthyroidism. The specimen sequenced was blood. The chain employs TRBV30 and TRBJ2-3; D is undetermined. CDR3 nucleotide sequence: TGTGCCTGGAGTGCTCGACGGACAGATACGCAGTATTTT. Translating gives CAWSARRTDTQYF.